This is a list of T cell receptor beta chains from one sample in a study of blood T cell repertoires in COVID-19. Produced via immunoSEQ multiplex PCR; TCRdb's table is partial and in-frame only. The sample contains over 150,000 clones, nearly 80% of which appear only once. What was sequenced was peripheral blood. These receptors were taken from a man older than 75 with acute or convalescent COVID-19. Both conserved end residues are part of each CDR3.

V gene	J gene	CDR3 protein
TRBV11-3	TRBJ2-4	CASSPELGAGGNIQYF
TRBV25-1	TRBJ1-6	CASSEFQGIRSPLHF
TRBV7-2	TRBJ1-5	CASSVGATQPQHF
TRBV30	TRBJ1-3	CAWSVIGNTIYF
TRBV14	TRBJ2-1	CASSPLELYNEQFF
TRBV20-1	TRBJ2-1	CSASTPRGGAENEQFF
TRBV19	TRBJ1-2	CASRMSGGGGYTF
TRBV4-3	TRBJ1-4	CASSLAFGGSGANEKLFF
TRBV6-5	TRBJ2-3	CASSLAGGQATQYF
TRBV6-5	TRBJ2-7	CATGGGRGLGEQYF
TRBV18	TRBJ2-3	CASSPPASGGFTDTQYF
TRBV3-1/TRBV3-2	TRBJ1-2	CASSPMTGRGLLNYGYTF
TRBV7-9	TRBJ1-1	CASSLGPRVNEAFF
TRBV3-1/TRBV3-2	TRBJ2-3	CASSQEYIPGLATPSTDTQYF
TRBV27	TRBJ1-6	CASSRTVYNSPLHF
TRBV28	TRBJ2-3	CASTAGGRTDTQYF
TRBV24-1	TRBJ2-3	CATSDSGTSTDTQYF
TRBV11-1	TRBJ1-2	CASSLARSGYTF